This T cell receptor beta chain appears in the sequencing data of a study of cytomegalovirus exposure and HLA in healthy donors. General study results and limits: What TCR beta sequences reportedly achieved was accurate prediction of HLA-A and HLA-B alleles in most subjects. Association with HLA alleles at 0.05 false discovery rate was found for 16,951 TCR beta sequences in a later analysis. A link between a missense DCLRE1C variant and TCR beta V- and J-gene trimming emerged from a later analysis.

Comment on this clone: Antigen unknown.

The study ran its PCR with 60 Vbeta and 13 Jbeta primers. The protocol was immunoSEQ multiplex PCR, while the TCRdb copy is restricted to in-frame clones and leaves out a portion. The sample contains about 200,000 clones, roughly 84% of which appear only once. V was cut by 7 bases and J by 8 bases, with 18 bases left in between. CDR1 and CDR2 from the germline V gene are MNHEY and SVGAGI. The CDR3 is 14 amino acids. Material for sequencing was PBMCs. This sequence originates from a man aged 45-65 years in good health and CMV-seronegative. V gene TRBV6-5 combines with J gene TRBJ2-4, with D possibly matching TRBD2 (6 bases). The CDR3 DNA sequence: TGTGCCAGCAAGCCCGCGGGAATTCGAGACATTCAGTACTTC. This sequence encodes CASKPAGIRDIQYF.